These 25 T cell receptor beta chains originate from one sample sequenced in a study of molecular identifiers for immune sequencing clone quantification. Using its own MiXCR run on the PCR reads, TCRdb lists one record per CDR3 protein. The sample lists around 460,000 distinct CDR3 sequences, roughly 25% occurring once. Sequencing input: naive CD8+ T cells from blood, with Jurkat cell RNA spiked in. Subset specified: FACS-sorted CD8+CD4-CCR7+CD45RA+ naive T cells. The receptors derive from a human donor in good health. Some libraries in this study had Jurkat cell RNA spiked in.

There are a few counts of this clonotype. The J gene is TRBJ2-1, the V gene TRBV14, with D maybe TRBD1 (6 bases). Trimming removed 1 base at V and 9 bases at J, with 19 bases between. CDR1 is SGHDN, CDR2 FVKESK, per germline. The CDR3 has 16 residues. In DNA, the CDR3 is TGTGCCAGCAGCCAAGGCAGGTACTGGGACAATGGTGAGCAGTTCTTC. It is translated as CASSQGRYWDNGEQFF. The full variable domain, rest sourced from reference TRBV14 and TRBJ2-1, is EAGVTQFPSHSVIEKGQTVTLRCDPISGHDNLYWYRRVMGKEIKFLLHFVKESKQDESGMPNNRFLAERTGGTYSTLKVQPAELEDSGVYFCASSQGRYWDNGEQFFGPGTRLTVL.

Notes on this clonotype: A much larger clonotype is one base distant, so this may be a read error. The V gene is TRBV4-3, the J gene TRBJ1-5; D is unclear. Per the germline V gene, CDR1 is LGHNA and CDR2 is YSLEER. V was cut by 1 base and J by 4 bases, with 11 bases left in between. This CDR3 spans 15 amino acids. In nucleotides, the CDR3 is TGCGCCAGCAGCCAAGGTTTGGCAGATAATCAGCCCCAGCATTTT. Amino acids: CASSQGLADNQPQHF.

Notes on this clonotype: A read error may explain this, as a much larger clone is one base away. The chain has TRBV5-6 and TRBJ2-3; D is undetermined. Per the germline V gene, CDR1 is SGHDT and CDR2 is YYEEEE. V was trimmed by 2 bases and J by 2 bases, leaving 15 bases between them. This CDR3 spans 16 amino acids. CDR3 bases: TGTGCCAGCAGCTTTTCACTGGCTGAGGCCACAGATACGCAGTATTTT. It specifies CASSFSLAEATDTQYF.

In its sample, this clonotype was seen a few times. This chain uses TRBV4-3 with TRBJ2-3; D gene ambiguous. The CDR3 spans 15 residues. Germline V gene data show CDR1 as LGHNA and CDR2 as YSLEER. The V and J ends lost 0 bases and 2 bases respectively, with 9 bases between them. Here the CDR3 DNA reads TGCGCCAGCAGCCAAGATTGGCGCTCCACAGATACGCAGTATTTT. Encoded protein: CASSQDWRSTDTQYF.

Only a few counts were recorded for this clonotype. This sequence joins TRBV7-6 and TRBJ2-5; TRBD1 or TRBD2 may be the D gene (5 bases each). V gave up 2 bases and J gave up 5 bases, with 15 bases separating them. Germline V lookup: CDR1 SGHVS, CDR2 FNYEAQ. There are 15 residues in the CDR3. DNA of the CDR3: TGTGCCAGCAGCTTAACTTGGGACGAGAAGGAGACCCAGTACTTC. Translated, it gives CASSLTWDEKETQYF.

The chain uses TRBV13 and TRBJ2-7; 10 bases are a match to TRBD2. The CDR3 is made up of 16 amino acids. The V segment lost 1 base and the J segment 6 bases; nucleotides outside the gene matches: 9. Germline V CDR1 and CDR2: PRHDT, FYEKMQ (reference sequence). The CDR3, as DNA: TGTGCCAGCAGCTTAGACGTGGGGCTAGCGGGAGTCGAGCAGTACTTC. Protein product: CASSLDVGLAGVEQYF.

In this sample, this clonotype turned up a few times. CDR3 sequence (DNA): TGTGCCTGGAGTGCTTGGCAGGAGAATTCACCCCTCCACTTT. This encodes CAWSAWQENSPLHF. The genes are TRBV30 and TRBJ1-6; no reliable D call. The CDR3 loop spans 14 amino acids. Trimming stripped 1 base from V and 7 bases from J, with 11 bases between. From germline, CDR1 is GTSNPN and CDR2 SVGIG (reference sequence).

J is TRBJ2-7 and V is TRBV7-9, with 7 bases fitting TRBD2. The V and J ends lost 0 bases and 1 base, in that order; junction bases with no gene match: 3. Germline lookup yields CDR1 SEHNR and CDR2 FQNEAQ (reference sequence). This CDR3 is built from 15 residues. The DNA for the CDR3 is TGTGCCAGCAGCTTAGCGCGGGACTATTCCTACGAGCAGTACTTC. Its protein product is CASSLARDYSYEQYF.

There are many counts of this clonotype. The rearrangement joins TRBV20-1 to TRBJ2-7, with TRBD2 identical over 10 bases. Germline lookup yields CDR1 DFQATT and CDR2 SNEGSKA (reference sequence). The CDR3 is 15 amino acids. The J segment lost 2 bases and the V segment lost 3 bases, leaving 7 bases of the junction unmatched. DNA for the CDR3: TGCAGTGCTAGTGCCGGGACTAGCGATACCTACGAGCAGTACTTC. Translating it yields CSASAGTSDTYEQYF.

The CDR3 DNA reads TGTGCCAGCAGCTTAGGTCTGGATCCCAGCACAGATACGCAGTATTTT. It is translated as CASSLGLDPSTDTQYF. V and J are TRBV13 and TRBJ2-3; D is unresolved. The length of the CDR3 is 16 residues. Looked up from germline, CDR1 is PRHDT and CDR2 is FYEKMQ (reference sequence). V was clipped by 0 bases and J by 0 bases, with 10 bases between them.

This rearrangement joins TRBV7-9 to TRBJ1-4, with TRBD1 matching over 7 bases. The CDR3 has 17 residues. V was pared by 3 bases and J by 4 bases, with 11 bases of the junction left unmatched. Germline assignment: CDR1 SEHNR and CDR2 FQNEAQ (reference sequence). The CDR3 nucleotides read TGTGCCAGCAGCTTCCCCTCGGGGACAGAGTATAATGAAAAACTGTTTTTT. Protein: CASSFPSGTEYNEKLFF.

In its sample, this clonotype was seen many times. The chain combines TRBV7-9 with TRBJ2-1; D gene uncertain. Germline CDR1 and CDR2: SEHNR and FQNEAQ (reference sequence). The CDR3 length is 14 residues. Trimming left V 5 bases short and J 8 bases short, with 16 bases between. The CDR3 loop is CASSPALSLDEQFF. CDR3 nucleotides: TGTGCCAGCAGCCCGGCCCTCAGCTTGGATGAGCAGTTCTTC.

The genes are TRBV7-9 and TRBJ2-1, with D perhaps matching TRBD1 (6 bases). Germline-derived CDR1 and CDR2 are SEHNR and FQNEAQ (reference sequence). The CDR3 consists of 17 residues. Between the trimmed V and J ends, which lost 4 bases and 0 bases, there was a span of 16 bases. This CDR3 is CASSSMKDRHSYNEQFF. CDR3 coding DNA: TGTGCCAGCAGCTCTATGAAGGACAGACACTCCTACAATGAGCAGTTCTTC.

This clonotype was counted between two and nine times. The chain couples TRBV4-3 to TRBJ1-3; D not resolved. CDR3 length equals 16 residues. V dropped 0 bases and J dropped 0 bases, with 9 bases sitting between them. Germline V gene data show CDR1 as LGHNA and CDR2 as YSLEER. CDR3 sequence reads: CASSQDLANSGNTIYF. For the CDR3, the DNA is TGCGCCAGCAGCCAAGATCTGGCCAACTCTGGAAACACCATATATTTT.

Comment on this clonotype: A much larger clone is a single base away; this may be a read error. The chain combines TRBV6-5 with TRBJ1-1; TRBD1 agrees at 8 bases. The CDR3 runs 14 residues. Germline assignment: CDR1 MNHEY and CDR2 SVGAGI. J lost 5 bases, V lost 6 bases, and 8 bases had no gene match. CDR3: CASSPDRGVTEAFF. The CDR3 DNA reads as TGTGCCAGCAGCCCTGACAGGGGTGTGACTGAAGCTTTCTTT.

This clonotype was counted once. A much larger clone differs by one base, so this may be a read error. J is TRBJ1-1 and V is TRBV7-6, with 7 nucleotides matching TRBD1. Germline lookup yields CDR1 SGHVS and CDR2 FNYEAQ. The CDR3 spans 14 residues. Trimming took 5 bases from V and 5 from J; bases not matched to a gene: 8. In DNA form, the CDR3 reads TGTGCCAGCAGCCTGGAGACAGGGTGGACTGAAGCTTTCTTT. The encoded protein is CASSLETGWTEAFF.

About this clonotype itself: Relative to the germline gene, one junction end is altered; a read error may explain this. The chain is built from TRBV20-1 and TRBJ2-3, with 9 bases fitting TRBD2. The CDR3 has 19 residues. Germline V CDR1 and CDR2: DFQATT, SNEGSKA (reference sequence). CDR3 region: CSARPLTSGPLPGTGTQYF. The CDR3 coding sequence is TGCAGTGCTAGACCATTAACTAGCGGGCCTCTCCCCGGCACAGGTACGCAGTATTTT.

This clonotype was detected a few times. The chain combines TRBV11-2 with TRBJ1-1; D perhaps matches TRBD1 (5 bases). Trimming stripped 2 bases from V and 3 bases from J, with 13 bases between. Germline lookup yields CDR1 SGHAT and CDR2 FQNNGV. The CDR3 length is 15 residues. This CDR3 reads CASSLIARGDTEAFF. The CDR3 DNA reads TGTGCCAGCAGCTTAATTGCTAGGGGCGACACTGAAGCTTTCTTT.

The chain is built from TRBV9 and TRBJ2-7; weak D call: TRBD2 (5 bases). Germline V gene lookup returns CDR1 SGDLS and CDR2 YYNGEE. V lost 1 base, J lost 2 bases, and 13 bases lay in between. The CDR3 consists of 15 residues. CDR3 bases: TGTGCCAGCAGCGTAATGGAGTGGGGAGCCTACGAGCAGTACTTC. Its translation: CASSVMEWGAYEQYF.

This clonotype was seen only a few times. The CDR3, as DNA: TGTGCCAGTAGTATTGGGACAGGCACCACCGGGGAGCTGTTTTTT. Encoded protein: CASSIGTGTTGELFF. This rearrangement joins TRBV19 to TRBJ2-2; 8 positions match TRBD1. J was trimmed by 4 bases and V by 3 bases; bases with no gene match: 4. Germline CDR1 and CDR2: LNHDA and SQIVND (reference sequence). The CDR3 covers 15 residues. The variable domain in full, completed from reference TRBV19 and TRBJ2-2, reads DGGITQSPKYLFRKEGQNVTLSCEQNLNHDAMYWYRQDPGQGLRLIYYSQIVNDFQKGDIAEGYSVSREKKESFPLTVTSAQKNPTAFYLCASSIGTGTTGELFFGEGSRLTVL.

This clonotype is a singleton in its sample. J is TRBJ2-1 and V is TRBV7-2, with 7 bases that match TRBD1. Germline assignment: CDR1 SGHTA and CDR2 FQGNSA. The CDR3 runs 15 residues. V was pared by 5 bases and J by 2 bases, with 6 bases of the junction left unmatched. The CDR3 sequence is CASSPLRGPYNEQFF. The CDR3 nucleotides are TGTGCCAGCAGCCCACTTAGGGGGCCCTACAATGAGCAGTTCTTC.

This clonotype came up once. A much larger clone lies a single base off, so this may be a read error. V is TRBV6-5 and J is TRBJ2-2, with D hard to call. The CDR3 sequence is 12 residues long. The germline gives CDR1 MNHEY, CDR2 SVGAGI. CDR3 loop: CASNYRTGELFF. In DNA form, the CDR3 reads TGTGCCAGCAATTACCGAACCGGGGAGCTGTTTTTT.

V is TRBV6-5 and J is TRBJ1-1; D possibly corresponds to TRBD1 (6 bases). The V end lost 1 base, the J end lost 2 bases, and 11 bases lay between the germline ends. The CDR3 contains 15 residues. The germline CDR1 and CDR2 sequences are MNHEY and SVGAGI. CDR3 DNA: TGTGCCAGCAGTTACTTTAGCGGGGGCAACACTGAAGCTTTCTTT. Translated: CASSYFSGGNTEAFF.

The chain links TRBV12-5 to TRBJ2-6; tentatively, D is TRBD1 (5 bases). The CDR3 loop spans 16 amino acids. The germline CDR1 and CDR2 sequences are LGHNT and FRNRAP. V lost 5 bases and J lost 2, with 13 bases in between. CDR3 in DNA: TGTGCTAGTGGTCCCCCCCAGGGCACTGGGGCCAACGTCCTGACTTTC. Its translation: CASGPPQGTGANVLTF.

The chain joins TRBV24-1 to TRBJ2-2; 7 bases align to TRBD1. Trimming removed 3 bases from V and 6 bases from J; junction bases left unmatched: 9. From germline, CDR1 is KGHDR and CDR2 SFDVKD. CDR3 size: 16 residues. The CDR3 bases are TGTGCCACCAGTGATAAAGACAGGGATAGGTCCGGGGAGCTGTTTTTT. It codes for CATSDKDRDRSGELFF.